The TCR beta chain under discussion was sequenced for a study of T-cell memory formation after mild COVID-19. Study-wide background: TCR clusters mostly belonged to single donors. Broader study findings: Some SARS-CoV-2-responding clones were already detected in memory before infection.

This clonotype has just a few counts. As yet, its antigen is unknown. Sample barcodes and UMIs were carried by the TCR alpha and TCR beta cDNA libraries that 5'RACE generated with constant-segment primers. TCRdb ran MiXCR on the 5' RACE reads and lists one entry per CDR3 protein. The sample lists just over 400,000 distinct CDR3 sequences; 23% were seen once. Looked up from germline, CDR1 is SGHTA and CDR2 is FQGNSA. This CDR3 has 13 amino acids. The germline V and J ends were trimmed by 2 bases and 6 bases, with 11 bases remaining between them. Sequencing was carried out using PBMCs or a T cell subset sorted from them (not recorded which). This chain joins TRBV7-2 and TRBJ2-7, with D possibly matching TRBD1 (7 bases). This sequence was found in an adult woman who had mild COVID-19 (a few samples of this study predate the infection). Cell type and time point are not known. CDR3 coding DNA: TGTGCCAGCAGCTTATGGAGGGGGCCCGAGCAGTACTTC. Protein product: CASSLWRGPEQYF.